The 7 T cell receptor beta chains listed next were all sequenced from one sample in a study of blood T cell repertoires in COVID-19. Only in-frame clones appear in the TCRdb table, and some are missing; sequencing was by immunoSEQ multiplex PCR. The data show approximately 150,000 clones, 87% seen once. Material for sequencing was peripheral blood. The receptors derive from a woman aged 55-70 years who had recovered from COVID-19.

V usage is TRBV19 and J usage is TRBJ1-5, with a weak D call TRBD1 (6 bases). Trimming took off 5 bases at V and 6 bases at J, with 14 bases between the two ends. Germline V lookup: CDR1 LNHDA, CDR2 SQIVND (reference sequence). The CDR3 has 14 amino acids. CDR3 sequence (DNA): TGTGCCAGTAGTCCCGGGACAACGGTTCAGCCCCAGCATTTT. Protein product: CASSPGTTVQPQHF.

V usage is TRBV6-5 and J usage is TRBJ1-1; the D is unclear. Germline V gene data show CDR1 as MNHEY and CDR2 as SVGAGI. V was clipped by 2 bases and J by 1 base, with 11 bases between them. This CDR3 has 15 amino acids. This chain's CDR3 is CASSYEAGANTEAFF. In DNA, the CDR3 is TGTGCCAGCAGTTACGAGGCCGGAGCGAACACTGAAGCTTTCTTT.

This chain uses TRBV6-1 with TRBJ1-2; weak D call: TRBD1 (5 bases). Between the trimmed V and J ends, which lost 3 bases and 2 bases, there was a span of 10 bases. Germline values: CDR1 MNHNS, CDR2 SASEGT. The CDR3 is 14 residues long. CDR3 in amino acids: CASSEGRVNYGYTF. The CDR3 DNA follows: TGTGCCAGCAGTGAGGGCAGGGTAAACTATGGCTACACCTTC.

In the case of this clone: The germline gene is not matched at one end of the junction; a read error may be the cause. This chain connects TRBV7-7 to TRBJ2-3, with 12 bases lining up with TRBD2. The CDR3 has 22 amino acids. In germline, CDR1 is SSHAT, CDR2 FNYEAQ (reference sequence). The CDR3 sequence is CASSARVFTSGGRRRNTDTQYF. CDR3 DNA: TGTGCTAGCAGCGCCCGGGTCTTTACTAGCGGGGGGCGCCGCAGAAACACAGATACGCAGTATTTT.

V gene TRBV28 combines with J gene TRBJ1-4; tentatively, D is TRBD1 (5 bases). The germline V gene encodes CDR1 MDHEN and CDR2 SYDVKM. The V gene lost 5 bases and the J gene lost 5 bases, with 15 bases spanning the gap. This CDR3 region has 15 residues. CDR3 sequence reads: CASSNLGVGNEKLFF. The CDR3 DNA sequence: TGTGCCAGCAGTAACTTAGGGGTGGGGAATGAAAAACTGTTTTTT.

This chain uses TRBV11-2 with TRBJ1-2; D gene uncertain. V lost 2 bases and J lost 8, with 15 bases in between. Germline V gene sequence: CDR1 SGHAT, CDR2 FQNNGV. This CDR3 is built from 14 residues. The chain's CDR3 is CASSLLGRPRGYTF. In nucleotides, the CDR3 is TGTGCCAGCAGCTTATTGGGCAGACCCAGGGGCTACACCTTC.

The chain uses TRBV5-6 and TRBJ1-6; D call uncertain. Trimming removed 1 base at V and 7 bases at J, with 15 bases between. The germline V gene encodes CDR1 SGHDT and CDR2 YYEEEE. The CDR3 consists of 16 residues. The CDR3 reads CASSLSAGNINSPLHF. CDR3 bases: TGTGCCAGCAGCTTGTCGGCAGGAAATATCAATTCACCCCTCCACTTT.